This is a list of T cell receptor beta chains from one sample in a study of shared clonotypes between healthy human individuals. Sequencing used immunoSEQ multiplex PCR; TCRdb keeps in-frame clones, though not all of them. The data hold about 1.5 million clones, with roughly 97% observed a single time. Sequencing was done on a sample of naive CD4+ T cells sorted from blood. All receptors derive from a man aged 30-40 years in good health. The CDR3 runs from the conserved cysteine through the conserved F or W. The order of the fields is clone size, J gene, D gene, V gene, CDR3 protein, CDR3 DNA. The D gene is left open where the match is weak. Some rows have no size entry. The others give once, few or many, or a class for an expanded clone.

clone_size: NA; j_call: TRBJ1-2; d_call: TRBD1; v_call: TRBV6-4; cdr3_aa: CASSDESGGGYGYTF; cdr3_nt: TGTGCCAGCAGTGACGAGTCAGGGGGCGGCTATGGCTACACCTTC
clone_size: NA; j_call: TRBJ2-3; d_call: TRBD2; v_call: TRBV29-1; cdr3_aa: CSVGLPTSGDPDTQYF; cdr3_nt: TGCAGCGTTGGCCTCCCGACTAGCGGGGACCCAGATACGCAGTATTTT
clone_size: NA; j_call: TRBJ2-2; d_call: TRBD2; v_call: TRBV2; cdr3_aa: CASKTSGVAGELFF; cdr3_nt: TGTGCCAGCAAAACTAGCGGGGTAGCCGGGGAGCTGTTTTTT
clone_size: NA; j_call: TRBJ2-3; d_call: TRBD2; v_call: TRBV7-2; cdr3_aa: CASRSGVSTDTQYF; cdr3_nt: TGTGCCAGCAGGAGCGGGGTTAGCACAGATACGCAGTATTTT
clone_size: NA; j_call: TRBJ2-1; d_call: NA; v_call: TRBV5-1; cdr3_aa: CASSLVVLLGIGGPYNEQFF; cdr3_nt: TGCGCCAGCAGCTTGGTGGTGTTGTTGGGGATCGGGGGCCCCTACAATGAGCAGTTCTTC
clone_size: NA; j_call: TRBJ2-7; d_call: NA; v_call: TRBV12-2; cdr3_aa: CASRFLRQASGSRPYEQYF; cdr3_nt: TGTGCAAGTCGCTTCCTTCGTCAGGCTAGCGGGAGCCGGCCCTACGAGCAGTACTTC
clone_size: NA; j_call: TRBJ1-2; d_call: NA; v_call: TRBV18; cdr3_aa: CASSLRQIYGYTF; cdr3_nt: TGTGCCAGCTCACTTAGACAGATCTATGGCTACACCTTC
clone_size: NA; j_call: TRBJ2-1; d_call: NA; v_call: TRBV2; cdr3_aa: CASSVLAIDEQFF; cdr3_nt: TGTGCCAGCAGTGTACTGGCAATCGATGAGCAGTTCTTC
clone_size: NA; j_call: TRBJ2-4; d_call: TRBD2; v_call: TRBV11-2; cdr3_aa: CASSLDPGLAGNIQYF; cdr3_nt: TGTGCCAGCAGCTTAGACCCTGGGTTAGCGGGAAACATTCAGTACTTC
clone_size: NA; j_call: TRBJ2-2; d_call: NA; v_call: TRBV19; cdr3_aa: CASSILGSANTGELFF; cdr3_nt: TGTGCCAGTAGTATATTGGGCAGTGCGAACACCGGGGAGCTGTTTTTT
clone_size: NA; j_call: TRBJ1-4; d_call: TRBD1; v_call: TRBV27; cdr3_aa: CASSPDRAFAKLFF; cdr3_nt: TGTGCCAGCAGTCCGGACAGGGCCTTTGCTAAACTGTTTTTT
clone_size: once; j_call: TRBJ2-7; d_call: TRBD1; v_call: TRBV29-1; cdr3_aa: CSVWDRGSYEQYF; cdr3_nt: TGCAGCGTTTGGGACAGGGGTTCCTACGAGCAGTACTTC
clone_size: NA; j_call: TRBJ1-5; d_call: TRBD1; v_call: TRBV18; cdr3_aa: CASSQDRGDQPQHF; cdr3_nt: TGTGCCAGCTCACAGGACAGGGGAGATCAGCCCCAGCATTTT
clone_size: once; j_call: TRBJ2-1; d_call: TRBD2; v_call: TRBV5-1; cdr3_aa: CASSLGLAGYDEQFF; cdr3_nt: TGCGCCAGCAGCTTAGGACTAGCGGGATATGATGAGCAGTTCTTC
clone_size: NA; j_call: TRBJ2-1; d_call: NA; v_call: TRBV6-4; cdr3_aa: CASSPSVGRYNEQFF; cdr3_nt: TGTGCCAGCAGTCCCTCCGTAGGGCGCTACAATGAGCAGTTCTTC
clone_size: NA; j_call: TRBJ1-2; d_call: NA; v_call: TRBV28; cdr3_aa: CASSSVGRHYGYTF; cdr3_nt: TGTGCCAGCAGTTCTGTGGGGCGGCACTATGGCTACACCTTC
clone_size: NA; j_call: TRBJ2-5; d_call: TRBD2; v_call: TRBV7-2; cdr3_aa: CASSLSMGLAGGTQYF; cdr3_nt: TGTGCCAGCAGCTTAAGTATGGGACTAGCGGGAGGAACCCAGTACTTC
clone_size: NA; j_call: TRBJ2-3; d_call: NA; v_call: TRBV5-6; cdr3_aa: CASSLALAASTDTQYF; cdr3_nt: TGTGCCAGCAGCTTGGCCTTAGCGGCTAGCACAGATACGCAGTATTTT
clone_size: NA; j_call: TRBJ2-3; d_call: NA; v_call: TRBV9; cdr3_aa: CASSGWSSTDTQYF; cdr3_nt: TGTGCCAGCAGCGGGTGGAGTTCTACAGATACGCAGTATTTT
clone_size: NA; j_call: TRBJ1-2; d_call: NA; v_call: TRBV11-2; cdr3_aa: CASSLALYRNPTNYGYTF; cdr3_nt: TGTGCCAGCAGCTTAGCGCTATACAGGAATCCTACGAACTATGGCTACACCTTC
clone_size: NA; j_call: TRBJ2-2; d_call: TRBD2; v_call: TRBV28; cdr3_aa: CASSLTSGYPGELFF; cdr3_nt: TGTGCCAGCAGTTTGACTAGCGGGTACCCCGGGGAGCTGTTTTTT
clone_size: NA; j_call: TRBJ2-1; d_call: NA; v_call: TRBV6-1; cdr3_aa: CASRESYNEQFF; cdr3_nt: TGTGCCAGCCGGGAGTCCTACAATGAGCAGTTCTTC
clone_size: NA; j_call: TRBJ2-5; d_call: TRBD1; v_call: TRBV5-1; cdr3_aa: CASSSGQQATQYF; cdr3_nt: TGCGCCAGCAGCTCGGGACAGCAAGCGACCCAGTACTTC
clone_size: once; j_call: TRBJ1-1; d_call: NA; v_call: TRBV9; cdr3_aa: CASTPLTVGTEAFF; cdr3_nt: TGTGCCAGTACTCCTCTGACAGTCGGAACTGAAGCTTTCTTT
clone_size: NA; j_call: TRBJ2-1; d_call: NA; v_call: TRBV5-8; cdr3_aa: CASSLISEQFF; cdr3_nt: TGTGCCAGCAGCTTGATTAGTGAGCAGTTCTTC
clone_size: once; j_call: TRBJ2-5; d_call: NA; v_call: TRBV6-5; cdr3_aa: CASRRVGKDQETQYF; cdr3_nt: TGTGCCAGCCGTCGCGTGGGAAAAGACCAAGAGACCCAGTACTTC
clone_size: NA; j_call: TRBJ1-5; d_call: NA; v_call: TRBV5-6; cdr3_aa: CASSLDRSNQPQHF; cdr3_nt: TGTGCCAGCAGCCTAGACAGGAGCAATCAGCCCCAGCATTTT
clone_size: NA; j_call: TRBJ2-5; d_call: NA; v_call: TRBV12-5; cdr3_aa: CASGWSQETQYF; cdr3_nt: TGTGCTAGTGGTTGGAGCCAAGAGACCCAGTACTTC
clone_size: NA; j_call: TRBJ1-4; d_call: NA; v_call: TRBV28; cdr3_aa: CASSLEEKLFF; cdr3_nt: TGTGCCAGCAGTTTAGAGGAAAAACTGTTTTTT
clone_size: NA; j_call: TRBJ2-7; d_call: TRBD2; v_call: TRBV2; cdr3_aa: CASSWGGYEQYF; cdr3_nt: TGTGCCAGCAGTTGGGGGGGCTACGAGCAGTACTTC
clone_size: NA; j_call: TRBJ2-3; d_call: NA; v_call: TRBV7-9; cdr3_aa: CAGLEKGTDTQYF; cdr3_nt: TGTGCCGGCCTCGAGAAAGGCACAGATACGCAGTATTTT
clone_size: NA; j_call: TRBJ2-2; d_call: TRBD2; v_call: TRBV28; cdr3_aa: CASSLGTSSYTGELFF; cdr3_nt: TGTGCCAGCAGTTTGGGGACTAGCAGTTACACCGGGGAGCTGTTTTTT
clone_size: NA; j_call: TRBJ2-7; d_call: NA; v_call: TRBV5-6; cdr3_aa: CASSFPRYRADSYEQYF; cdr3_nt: TGTGCCAGCAGCTTTCCCCGTTACAGGGCGGACTCCTACGAGCAGTACTTC
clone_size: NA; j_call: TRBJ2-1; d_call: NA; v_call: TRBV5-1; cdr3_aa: CASSLLTDNEQFF; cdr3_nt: TGCGCCAGCAGCTTGCTGACAGACAATGAGCAGTTCTTC
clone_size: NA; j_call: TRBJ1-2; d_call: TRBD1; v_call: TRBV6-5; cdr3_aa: CASSYEGAFNYGYTF; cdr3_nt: TGTGCCAGCAGTTACGAGGGGGCTTTTAACTATGGCTACACCTTC
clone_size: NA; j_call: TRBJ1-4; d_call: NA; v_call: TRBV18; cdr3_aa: CASSGQPTNEKLFF; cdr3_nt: TGTGCCAGCTCCGGACAGCCAACTAATGAAAAACTGTTTTTT
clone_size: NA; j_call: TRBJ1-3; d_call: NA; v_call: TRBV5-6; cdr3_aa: CASSLVPAGSSGNTIYF; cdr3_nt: TGTGCCAGCAGCTTGGTTCCCGCAGGGTCCTCTGGAAACACCATATATTTT
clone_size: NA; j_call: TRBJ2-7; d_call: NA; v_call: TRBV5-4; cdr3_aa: CASSFGGHSYEQYF; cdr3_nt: TGTGCCAGCAGCTTTGGCGGTCACTCCTACGAGCAGTACTTC
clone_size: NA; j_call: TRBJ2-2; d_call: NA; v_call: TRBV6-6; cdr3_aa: CASTGRTSDNTGELFF; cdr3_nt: TGTGCCAGCACGGGGAGGACATCTGACAACACCGGGGAGCTGTTTTTT
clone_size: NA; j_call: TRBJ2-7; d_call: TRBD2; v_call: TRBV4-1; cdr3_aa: CASSQAETSGEQYF; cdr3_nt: TGCGCCAGCAGCCAAGCCGAGACTAGCGGCGAGCAGTACTTC
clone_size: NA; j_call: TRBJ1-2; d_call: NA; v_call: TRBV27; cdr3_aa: CASRRQNYGYTF; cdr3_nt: TGTGCCAGCAGGCGACAAAACTATGGCTACACCTTC
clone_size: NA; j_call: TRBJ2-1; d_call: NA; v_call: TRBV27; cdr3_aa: CATSGTSRNEQFF; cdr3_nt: TGTGCCACCTCTGGAACATCGCGGAATGAGCAGTTCTTC